This T cell receptor (beta chain) was retrieved from a study of PD-1 blockade in classical Hodgkin lymphoma. Study results and caveats: Repertoire differences have undefined causes, possibly disease activity or prior therapy. When nivolumab was started under 1 year after ASCT, patients were excluded. Complete responders showed a baseline diversity that resembled the diversity of newly diagnosed patients. Newly diagnosed patients had baseline TCR diversity that was reportedly lower than that of healthy donors.

CDR1 and CDR2 (germline): WSHSY, SAAADI. V was pared by 3 bases and J by 5 bases, with 9 bases of the junction left unmatched. This CDR3 contains 15 residues. Comments on this clone: What it recognizes is unknown.

The sample's time point: cycle 4 day 1 (C4D1), after less than seven weeks of nivolumab. In every patient, relapse followed autologous stem cell transplantation, while exposure to brentuximab vedotin differed. Negative magnetic selection isolated CD4+ T cells from thawed PBMCs. TCRdb's table, derived via immunoSEQ multiplex PCR, lists solely in-frame clones and lacks some. The table shows 32,000 or so clones, with roughly 90% occurring only once. This chain connects TRBV10-2 to TRBJ2-7; 8 bases align to TRBD2. The sample consisted of CD4+ T cells from blood, taken before the fourth cycle of nivolumab. The TCR sequence derives from a human donor with classical Hodgkin lymphoma. The CDR3 protein is CASSDPLAGGHEQYF. In DNA form, the CDR3 reads TGCGCCAGCAGTGACCCCCTGGCGGGAGGCCACGAGCAGTACTTC.